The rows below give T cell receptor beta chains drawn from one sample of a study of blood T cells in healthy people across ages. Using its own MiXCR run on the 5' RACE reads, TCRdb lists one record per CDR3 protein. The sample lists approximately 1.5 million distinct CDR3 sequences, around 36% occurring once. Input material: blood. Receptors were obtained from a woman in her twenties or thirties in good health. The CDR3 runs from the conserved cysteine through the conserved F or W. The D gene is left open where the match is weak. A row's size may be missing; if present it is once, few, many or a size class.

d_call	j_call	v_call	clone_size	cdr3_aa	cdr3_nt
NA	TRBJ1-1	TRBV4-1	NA	CASSLGWADTEAFF	TGCGCCAGCAGCCTCGGGTGGGCCGACACTGAAGCTTTCTTT
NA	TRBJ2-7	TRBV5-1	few	CASSPGTSDEQYF	TGCGCCAGCAGCCCAGGGACGAGCGACGAGCAGTACTTC
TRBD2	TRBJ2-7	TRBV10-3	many	CAISESSVASGAYEQYF	TGTGCCATCAGTGAGTCGTCTGTTGCTAGCGGGGCCTACGAGCAGTACTTC
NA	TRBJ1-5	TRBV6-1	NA	CASREQGKGQPQHF	TGTGCCAGCAGGGAACAGGGAAAGGGTCAGCCCCAGCATTTT
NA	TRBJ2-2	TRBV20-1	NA	CSATRDTHTGELFF	TGCAGTGCTACACGGGACACCCACACCGGGGAGCTGTTTTTT
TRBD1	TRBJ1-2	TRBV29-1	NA	CSVERQGGGGYTF	TGCAGCGTTGAGAGACAGGGGGGCGGTGGCTACACCTTC
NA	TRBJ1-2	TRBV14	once	CASRKGGYGYTF	TGTGCCAGCAGAAAAGGGGGCTATGGCTACACCTTC
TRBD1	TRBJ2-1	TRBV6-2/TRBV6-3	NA	CASSAGQVYGNEQFF	TGTGCCAGCAGCGCGGGACAGGTTTACGGCAATGAGCAGTTCTTC
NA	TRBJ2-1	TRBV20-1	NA	CSGKSGMNYNEQFF	TGCAGTGGTAAGAGTGGAATGAACTACAATGAGCAGTTCTTC
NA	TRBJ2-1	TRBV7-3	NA	CASSPAYSSYNEQFF	TGTGCCAGCAGCCCGGCCTATAGCTCCTACAATGAGCAGTTCTTC
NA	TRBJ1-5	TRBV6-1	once	CASSGSSLGGNQPQHF	TGTGCCAGCAGCGGAAGCTCTCTTGGTGGCAATCAGCCCCAGCATTTT
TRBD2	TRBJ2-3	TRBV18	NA	CASSPYGLAGGTDTQYF	TGTGCCAGCTCACCATACGGACTAGCGGGAGGCACAGATACGCAGTATTTT
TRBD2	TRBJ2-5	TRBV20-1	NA	CSASPGLAGGQGTQYF	TGCAGTGCTAGCCCCGGACTAGCGGGAGGCCAAGGGACCCAGTACTTC
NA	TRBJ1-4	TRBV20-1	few	CSARGQPSEKLFF	TGCAGTGCTAGAGGACAGCCCAGCGAAAAACTGTTTTTT
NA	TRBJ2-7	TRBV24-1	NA	CATSEGHYEQYF	TGTGCCACCAGTGAAGGTCACTACGAGCAGTACTTC
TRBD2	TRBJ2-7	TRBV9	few	CASSREGGLYEQYF	TGTGCCAGCAGCCGGGAGGGGGGCCTCTACGAGCAGTACTTC
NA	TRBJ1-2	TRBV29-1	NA	CSSSATGKESIWGYTF	TGCAGCTCGAGTGCCACAGGGAAGGAAAGTATTTGGGGCTACACCTTC
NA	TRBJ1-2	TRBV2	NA	CASRIPGDGYTF	TGTGCCAGCCGGATCCCTGGCGATGGCTACACCTTC
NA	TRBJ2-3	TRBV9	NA	CASSVNGGADTQYF	TGTGCCAGCAGCGTAAACGGCGGCGCAGATACGCAGTATTTT
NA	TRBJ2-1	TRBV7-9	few	CASSPSLDYNEQFF	TGTGCCAGCAGCCCCTCCCTGGATTACAATGAGCAGTTCTTC
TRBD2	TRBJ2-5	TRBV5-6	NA	CAGKDGGRYQETQYF	TGTGCCGGCAAAGACGGGGGGAGGTACCAAGAGACCCAGTACTTC
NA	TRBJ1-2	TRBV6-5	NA	CATREDGYTF	TGTGCCACCCGAGAAGATGGCTACACCTTC
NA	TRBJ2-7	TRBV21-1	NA	CATDGADSSFWSYEQYF	TGTGCCACTGATGGGGCGGACAGCTCTTTTTGGTCCTACGAGCAGTACTTC
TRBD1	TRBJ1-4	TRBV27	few	CASSSGGRIKKLFF	TGTGCCAGCAGTTCAGGGGGACGTATAAAAAAACTGTTTTTT
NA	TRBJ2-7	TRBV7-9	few	CACSLVPYEQYF	TGTGCCTGCAGCTTAGTCCCTTACGAGCAGTACTTC
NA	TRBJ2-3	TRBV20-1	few	CSADQSRGTQYF	TGCAGTGCGGACCAGAGTAGGGGAACGCAGTATTTT
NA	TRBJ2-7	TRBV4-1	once	CASSQGRGARYEQYF	TGCGCCAGCAGCCAAGGAAGGGGCGCTAGATACGAGCAGTACTTC
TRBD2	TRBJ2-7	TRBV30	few	CAWSALAVSYEQYF	TGTGCCTGGAGTGCACTAGCGGTTTCCTACGAGCAGTACTTC
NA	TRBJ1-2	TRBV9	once	CASSVDWGIGAYGYTF	TGTGCCAGCAGCGTAGACTGGGGAATCGGGGCCTATGGCTACACCTTC
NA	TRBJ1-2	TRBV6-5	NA	CASSYGGDYTF	TGTGCCAGCAGTTATGGAGGAGATTACACCTTC
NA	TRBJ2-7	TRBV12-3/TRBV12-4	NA	CASSLSGAKEQYF	TGTGCCAGCAGTTTGTCGGGGGCGAAAGAGCAGTACTTC
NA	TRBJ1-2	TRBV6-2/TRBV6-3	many	CASSEDGYGYTF	TGTGCCAGCAGTGAGGACGGCTATGGCTACACCTTC
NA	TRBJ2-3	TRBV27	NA	CASSFSGAPPTDTQYF	TGTGCCAGCAGTTTCTCGGGGGCGCCGCCCACAGATACGCAGTATTTT
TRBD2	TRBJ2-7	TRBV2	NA	CASSDRTSGRHEQYF	TGTGCCAGCAGCGACCGGACTAGCGGGAGACACGAGCAGTACTTC
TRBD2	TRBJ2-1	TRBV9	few	CASSSPVAGSSYNEQFF	TGTGCCAGCAGCTCCCCCGTAGCGGGTAGCTCCTACAATGAGCAGTTCTTC
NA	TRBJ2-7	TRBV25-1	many	CASSSGTRSSYEQYF	TGTGCCAGCAGCTCCGGGACGCGAAGCTCCTACGAGCAGTACTTC
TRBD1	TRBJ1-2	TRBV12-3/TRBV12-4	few	CASSPNRGYGYTF	TGTGCCAGCAGTCCCAACAGGGGCTATGGCTACACCTTC
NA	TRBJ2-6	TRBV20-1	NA	CSARDWTPGSAGANVLTF	TGCAGTGCTAGAGATTGGACCCCCGGTTCGGCTGGGGCCAACGTCCTGACTTTC
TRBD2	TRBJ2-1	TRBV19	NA	CASSLRTSVSTYNEQFF	TGTGCCAGTAGTCTGCGGACTAGCGTGAGTACCTACAATGAGCAGTTCTTC
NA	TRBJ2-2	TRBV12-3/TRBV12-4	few	CASSFGDGELFF	TGTGCCAGCAGTTTCGGGGACGGGGAGCTGTTTTTT
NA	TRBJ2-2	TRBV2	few	CASSEARARSGELFF	TGTGCCAGCAGTGAAGCTCGAGCTCGATCCGGGGAGCTGTTTTTT
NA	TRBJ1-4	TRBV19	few	CACRASTNEKLFF	TGTGCCTGCCGGGCTTCAACTAATGAAAAACTGTTTTTT
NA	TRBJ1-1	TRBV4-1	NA	CASSQAVILVNTEAFF	TGCGCCAGCAGCCAAGCGGTAATTTTGGTAAACACTGAAGCTTTCTTT
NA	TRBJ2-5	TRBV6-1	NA	CASSAPAKYQETQYF	TGTGCCAGCAGTGCCCCAGCCAAATACCAAGAGACCCAGTACTTC
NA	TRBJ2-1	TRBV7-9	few	CASSGGRTTHNEQFF	TGTGCCAGCAGCGGAGGACGGACAACCCACAATGAGCAGTTCTTC
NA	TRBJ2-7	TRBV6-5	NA	CASSPLRLAGEQYF	TGTGCCAGCAGTCCCCTCCGTCTGGCAGGCGAGCAGTACTTC
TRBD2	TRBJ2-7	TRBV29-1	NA	CSVLAGGYERYF	TGCAGCGTGTTAGCGGGAGGCTACGAGCGGTACTTC
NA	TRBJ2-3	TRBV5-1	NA	CASSPGGATSDTQYF	TGCGCCAGCAGCCCGGGGGGCGCAACCTCAGATACGCAGTATTTT
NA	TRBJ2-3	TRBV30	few	CASRPGGADTQYF	TGTGCCTCCCGACCGGGGGGCGCGGATACGCAGTATTTT